This T cell receptor beta chain originates from a study of cytomegalovirus exposure and HLA in healthy donors. Vbeta (60) and Jbeta (13) primers were used in the PCR. Profiling relied on immunoSEQ multiplex PCR, and the TCRdb table lists in-frame clones only, not all of them. The data hold 200,000 to 250,000 clones, with approximately 80% observed a single time. The ends were cut back, 5 bases at V and 3 bases at J, with 11 bases in the middle. The CDR3 is 13 amino acids. The V gene's germline CDR1 is SGHNT and CDR2 YYREEE (reference sequence). The receptor's source is a middle-aged man in good health and CMV-seronegative. This chain uses TRBV5-4 with TRBJ2-5; no reliable D call. Input material: PBMCs. CDR3 nucleotides: TGTGCCAGCAGTTATCTCGGAGAAGAGACCCAGTACTTC. Its translation is CASSYLGEETQYF.